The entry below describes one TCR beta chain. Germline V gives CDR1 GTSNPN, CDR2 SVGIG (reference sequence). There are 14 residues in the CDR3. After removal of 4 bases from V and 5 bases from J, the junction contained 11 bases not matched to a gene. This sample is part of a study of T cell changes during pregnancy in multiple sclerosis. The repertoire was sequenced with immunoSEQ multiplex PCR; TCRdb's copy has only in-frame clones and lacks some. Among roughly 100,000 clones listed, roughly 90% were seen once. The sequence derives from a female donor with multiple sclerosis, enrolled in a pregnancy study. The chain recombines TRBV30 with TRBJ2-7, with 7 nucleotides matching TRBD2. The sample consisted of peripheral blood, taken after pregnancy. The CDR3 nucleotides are TGTGCCTGGACCCGAGGAGCGGGGTGGAACGAGCAGTACTTC. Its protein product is CAWTRGAGWNEQYF.